This T cell receptor (beta chain) was recorded in a study of cytomegalovirus exposure and HLA in healthy donors. Regarding the study as a whole: According to reports, the classifier identified cytomegalovirus status with high specificity and sensitivity. Most TCR sequences were seen very rarely across donors, but some public TCRs occurred in many.

Clones were sequenced by immunoSEQ multiplex PCR, and TCRdb holds only the in-frame ones, with some missing. This table has 110,000 to 150,000 clones, less than 95% appearing once. As regards this clone: Its antigen is not identified.

This clonotype originated in a man aged 18 to 35 in good health and CMV-seropositive. Sequences were obtained from PBMCs.

The CDR3 is CASSLVQNTEAFF. The CDR3 bases are TGTGCCAGCAGCTTAGTCCAGAACACTGAAGCTTTCTTT. V gene TRBV11-3 combines with J gene TRBJ1-1; the D is unclear. In germline, CDR1 is SGHNT, CDR2 YENEEA. V lost 1 base and J 1 base, leaving 4 bases between the germline ends. The CDR3 is made up of 13 amino acids.